Below, 29 T cell receptor beta chains from the same sample are listed, as sequenced in a study of blood T cell repertoires in COVID-19. The repertoire was sequenced with immunoSEQ multiplex PCR; TCRdb's copy has only in-frame clones and lacks some. The sample lists 150,000 or so clones; approximately 80% were seen once. The source material was PBMCs or T cells enriched from blood (not recorded which). The receptors come from a man aged 35 to 55 who had recovered from COVID-19.

The chain is built from TRBV7-6 and TRBJ2-2, with a tentative D call TRBD1 (6 bases). Germline V gives CDR1 SGHVS, CDR2 FNYEAQ. This CDR3 comprises 15 residues. The ends were cut back, 1 base at V and 3 bases at J, with 9 bases in the middle. The CDR3 reads CASSLDRADTGELFF. The CDR3 nucleotides are TGTGCCAGCAGCTTAGACAGGGCCGACACCGGGGAGCTGTTTTTT.

The rearrangement uses TRBV11-3 and TRBJ2-2, with D uncertain. The germline CDR1 and CDR2 sequences are SGHNT and YENEEA. Trimming stripped 1 base from V and 5 bases from J, with 8 bases between. The CDR3 length is 14 residues. This chain's CDR3 is CASSLGRQTGELFF. The CDR3 DNA sequence: TGTGCCAGCAGCTTAGGTAGACAAACCGGGGAGCTGTTTTTT.

The J gene is TRBJ2-7, the V gene TRBV7-3, with D possibly being TRBD1 (5 bases). The CDR3 spans 14 residues. Germline CDR1 is SGHTA and CDR2 is FQGTGA. The V end lost 5 bases, the J end lost 4 bases, and 15 bases lay between the germline ends. CDR3 sequence reads: CASSPTNKGYEQYF. The CDR3 DNA sequence: TGTGCCAGCAGCCCGACGAATAAGGGGTACGAGCAGTACTTC.

The rearrangement uses TRBV9 and TRBJ2-2, with 8 bases fitting TRBD1. Unmatched junction bases numbered 7, after V lost 1 base and J lost 2 bases. CDR3 size: 17 residues. Germline CDR1 and CDR2: SGDLS and YYNGEE. This chain's CDR3 is CASSVPSGGANTGELFF. CDR3 nucleotides: TGTGCCAGCAGCGTACCTTCAGGGGGCGCAAACACCGGGGAGCTGTTTTTT.

This clone was detected only once. The chain employs TRBV30 and TRBJ2-2, with 8 bases fitting TRBD2. From germline, CDR1 is GTSNPN and CDR2 SVGIG (reference sequence). This CDR3 is built from 14 residues. With 5 bases clipped from V and 1 base from J, the junction kept 3 bases outside the gene matches. This CDR3 is CAWLAGLNTGELFF. As DNA, the CDR3 is TGTGCCTGGTTAGCGGGGTTGAACACCGGGGAGCTGTTTTTT.

The chain links TRBV7-9 to TRBJ1-4, with 7 bases fitting TRBD1. The CDR3 totals 16 residues. CDR1 and CDR2 (germline): SEHNR, FQNEAQ (reference sequence). V was pared by 5 bases and J by 1 base, with 7 bases of the junction left unmatched. The CDR3 region is CASSRNRGGTNEKLFF. The CDR3, as DNA: TGTGCCAGCAGCCGCAACAGGGGCGGAACTAATGAAAAACTGTTTTTT.

V and J are TRBV11-3 and TRBJ2-3; TRBD2 agrees at 7 bases. This CDR3 is built from 16 residues. Germline CDR1 SGHNT, CDR2 YENEEA. V was clipped by 4 bases and J by 0 bases; unmatched bases: 7. CDR3 coding DNA: TGTGCCAGCAGCTCGGGTGGGGGGGTAAGCACAGATACGCAGTATTTT. Its translation: CASSSGGGVSTDTQYF.

The V call is TRBV7-2, the J call TRBJ1-1, with 8 bases identical to TRBD1. The CDR3 contains 16 residues. Germline CDR1 reads SGHTA; CDR2 reads FQGNSA. V lost 0 bases to trimming and J lost 0 bases; unmatched junction nucleotides: 3. For the CDR3, the DNA is TGTGCCAGCAGCTTAGCGACGGACAGGGTGAACACTGAAGCTTTCTTT. This codes for CASSLATDRVNTEAFF.

The chain couples TRBV7-2 to TRBJ1-2; D is unresolved. V dropped 4 bases and J dropped 0 bases, with 9 bases sitting between them. CDR1 is SGHTA and CDR2 is FQGNSA in the germline V gene. The CDR3 covers 14 residues. Here the CDR3 DNA reads TGTGCCAGCAGCTGGACCGGGACTAACTATGGCTACACCTTC. Translated: CASSWTGTNYGYTF.

The gene calls are TRBV5-8 and TRBJ1-3, with a tentative D call TRBD1 (6 bases). V dropped 2 bases and J dropped 7 bases, with 16 bases sitting between them. In germline, CDR1 is SGHTS, CDR2 YDEGEE. This CDR3 contains 15 residues. The CDR3 DNA is TGTGCCAGCAGCTTTCCGGGACAAATTTCGAACACCATATATTTT. As protein: CASSFPGQISNTIYF.

The chain's CDR3 is CASSAGQGLGGQPQHF. CDR3 coding DNA: TGTGCCAGCAGCGCCGGACAGGGGTTGGGGGGTCAGCCCCAGCATTTT. This sequence joins TRBV9 and TRBJ1-5; 9 nucleotides agree with TRBD1. CDR3 size: 16 residues. Germline CDR1 is SGDLS and CDR2 is YYNGEE. The ends lost 3 bases at V and 6 bases at J; junction bases unmatched: 10.

This sequence joins TRBV7-6 and TRBJ2-3, with D possibly matching TRBD2 (5 bases). The CDR3 is made up of 14 amino acids. Germline CDR1 reads SGHVS; CDR2 reads FNYEAQ. V was pared by 3 bases and J by 1 base, with 8 bases between. This CDR3 reads CASSFSAGTDTQYF. CDR3 bases: TGTGCCAGCAGCTTTAGCGCGGGCACAGATACGCAGTATTTT.

The chain employs TRBV3-1 (or the pseudogene TRBV3-2) and TRBJ2-2, with D uncertain. The CDR3 runs 18 residues. Between the trimmed V and J ends, which lost 4 bases and 1 base, there was a span of 19 bases. Germline V gene sequence: CDR1 LGHDT, CDR2 YNNKEL (reference sequence). The DNA for the CDR3 is TGTGCCAGCAGCCCCTGGGCACCTACCCTCGGGAACACCGGGGAGCTGTTTTTT. Translating it yields CASSPWAPTLGNTGELFF.

This chain joins TRBV10-2 and TRBJ2-5, with 10 bases identical to TRBD1. Germline V gene lookup returns CDR1 WSHSY and CDR2 SAAADI. The ends lost 6 bases at V and 7 bases at J; junction bases unmatched: 5. The CDR3 has 13 residues. The CDR3 region has the DNA TGCGCCAGCAGCGGGGACAGGGGAGGGACCCAGTACTTC. It codes for CASSGDRGGTQYF.

This clone was seen a handful of times. V is TRBV10-3 and J is TRBJ2-6; 7 nucleotides agree with TRBD1. Germline CDR1 is ENHRY and CDR2 is SYGVKD. V lost 10 bases to trimming and J lost 3 bases; unmatched junction nucleotides: 15. The CDR3 length is 17 residues. In DNA form, the CDR3 reads TGTGCCACCTCGATTTGGAAGGGGGCTCATGGGGCCAACGTCCTGACTTTC. Amino acids: CATSIWKGAHGANVLTF.

With regard to this clone: Germline and junction disagree at one end, which may indicate a read error. The chain carries TRBV19 and TRBJ1-5, with D maybe TRBD1 (5 bases). The germline V gene has CDR1 LNHDA and CDR2 SQIVND (reference sequence). This CDR3 region has 11 residues. CDR3: CASSALHGGDF. The CDR3 nucleotides are TGTGCCAGTAGTGCACTCCACGGGGGGGATTTT.

This clone was seen once. The CDR3 sequence: CASSPAGGANVLTF. DNA for the CDR3: TGTGCCAGCAGCCCCGCGGGGGGGGCCAACGTCCTGACTTTC. This chain uses TRBV5-4 with TRBJ2-6; D is perhaps TRBD2 (6 bases). The V and J ends lost 4 bases and 4 bases respectively, with 9 bases between them. Germline V gene sequence: CDR1 SGHNT, CDR2 YYREEE (reference sequence). The CDR3 contains 14 residues.

This clone has only a few counts. The rearrangement joins TRBV30 to TRBJ1-1, with no clear D. Trimming took 3 bases from V and 10 from J, leaving 12 bases between them. The CDR3 has 11 residues. In germline, CDR1 is GTSNPN, CDR2 SVGIG (reference sequence). DNA for the CDR3: TGTGCCTGGAGCTTACTCGCGGGAGCTTTCTTT. This sequence encodes CAWSLLAGAFF. Together with reference TRBV30 and TRBJ1-1, the CDR3 gives the full variable domain: SQTIHQWPATLVQPVGSPLSLECTVEGTSNPNLYWYRQAAGRGLQLLFYSVGIGQISSEVPQNLSASRPQDRQFILSSKKLLLSDSGFYLCAWSLLAGAFFGQGTRLTVV.

This clone was counted between two and nine times. Distinct nucleotide sequences in the sample also encode this CDR3. The rearrangement joins TRBV5-1 to TRBJ1-1, with TRBD1 matching 8 bases. CDR3 length: 14 residues. V trimming: 1 base; J trimming: 1 base; junction bases outside the gene matches: 0. From germline, CDR1 is SGHRS and CDR2 YFSETQ. CDR3 coding DNA: TGCGCCAGCAGCTTGACAGGGGGGAACACTGAAGCTTTCTTT. Encoded protein: CASSLTGGNTEAFF. Supplemented by reference TRBV5-1 and TRBJ1-1, the full variable domain reads KAGVTQTPRYLIKTRGQQVTLSCSPISGHRSVSWYQQTPGQGLQFLFEYFSETQRNKGNFPGRFSGRQFSNSRSEMNVSTLELGDSALYLCASSLTGGNTEAFFGQGTRLTVV.

V usage is TRBV13 and J usage is TRBJ2-2; no clear D gene. The CDR3 runs to 15 residues. Germline CDR1 and CDR2: PRHDT and FYEKMQ (reference sequence). V was cut by 5 bases and J by 3 bases, with 13 bases left in between. CDR3 nucleotides: TGTGCCAGCAGCCCCAACACAGAGTACACCGGGGAGCTGTTTTTT. This codes for CASSPNTEYTGELFF.

This clone appeared many times. The V gene is TRBV7-3, the J gene TRBJ1-2, with a weak D call TRBD1 (6 bases). CDR1 SGHTA and CDR2 FQGTGA come from the germline V gene. Trimming pared 6 bases from V and 8 bases from J, leaving 25 bases between. This CDR3 spans 16 amino acids. The CDR3 DNA sequence: TGTGCCAGCAGTCCTCATACAGGGTTCCCTCCCGGCGGCTACACCTTC. This encodes CASSPHTGFPPGGYTF.

This clone was observed a handful of times. One end of the junction fails to match germline, which may point to a read error. The V call is TRBV19, the J call TRBJ2-1, with D unresolved. The CDR3 covers 13 residues. Germline-derived CDR1 and CDR2 are LNHDA and SQIVND (reference sequence). In nucleotides, the CDR3 is TGTGCCAGTAGTATATCAGGCTACCCACGGTTGATCTTC. Translating gives CASSISGYPRLIF.

V usage is TRBV3-1 (or the pseudogene TRBV3-2) and J usage is TRBJ1-1; perhaps TRBD1 as D (5 bases). Germline CDR1 LGHDT, CDR2 YNNKEL (reference sequence). CDR3 length: 16 residues. The V gene lost 2 bases and the J gene lost 3 bases, with 16 bases spanning the gap. The CDR3 sequence is CASSQYTPLGHTEAFF. CDR3 in DNA: TGTGCCAGCAGCCAATATACTCCCTTGGGGCACACTGAAGCTTTCTTT.

The chain recombines TRBV14 with TRBJ1-2; 8 bases map to TRBD1. The germline gives CDR1 SGHDN, CDR2 FVKESK. This CDR3 has 15 amino acids. Trimming removed 1 base from V and 4 bases from J; junction bases left unmatched: 5. The DNA of the CDR3 is TGTGCCAGCAGCCAAGGGACAGGGACGGGCTATGGCTACACCTTC. This gives the protein CASSQGTGTGYGYTF. The entire variable domain, with the rest obtained from reference TRBV14 and TRBJ1-2, is as follows: EAGVTQFPSHSVIEKGQTVTLRCDPISGHDNLYWYRRVMGKEIKFLLHFVKESKQDESGMPNNRFLAERTGGTYSTLKVQPAELEDSGVYFCASSQGTGTGYGYTFGSGTRLTVV.

The CDR3: CASSRDRGQQETQYF. The DNA for the CDR3 is TGTGCCAGCTCCCGGGACAGGGGGCAACAAGAGACCCAGTACTTC. The chain combines TRBV19 with TRBJ2-5, with 12 positions matching TRBD1. The J segment lost 2 bases and the V segment lost 9 bases, leaving 7 bases of the junction unmatched. The germline CDR1 and CDR2 sequences are LNHDA and SQIVND (reference sequence). CDR3 length: 15 amino acids.

This clone was seen more than once but under ten times. The chain recombines TRBV4-1 with TRBJ2-3; D ambiguous. CDR3 length: 17 amino acids. V dropped 1 base and J dropped 5 bases, with 19 bases sitting between them. Germline loops: CDR1 MGHRA, CDR2 YSYEKL. CDR3 coding DNA: TGCGCCAGCAGCCAAGTTTTAACTACCTCGATTGGAGATACGCAGTATTTT. Residues: CASSQVLTTSIGDTQYF.

This chain joins TRBV9 and TRBJ1-5; D is uncertain. V was cut by 0 bases and J by 7 bases, with 17 bases left in between. Germline CDR1 and CDR2: SGDLS and YYNGEE. The CDR3 length is 16 residues. CDR3 region: CASSVGSGVEKQPQHF. As DNA, the CDR3 is TGTGCCAGCAGCGTAGGGTCCGGGGTTGAGAAGCAGCCCCAGCATTTT.

Ten or more counts support this clone. V gene TRBV2 combines with J gene TRBJ1-1; 10 nucleotides match TRBD1. The CDR3 is made up of 15 amino acids. Trimming cost V 7 bases and J 6 bases; bases outside gene matches: 11. Germline CDR1 and CDR2: SNHLY and FYNNEI. The CDR3 bases are TGTGCCAGCACCTTGACAGGGGGCGGCACCGCTGAAGCTTTCTTT. Amino acids: CASTLTGGGTAEAFF.

The J gene is TRBJ2-7, the V gene TRBV7-9; 15 bases are shared with TRBD2. From germline, CDR1 is SEHNR and CDR2 FQNEAQ (reference sequence). This CDR3 spans 18 amino acids. Losses at the gene ends were 5 bases for V and 1 base for J; bases not matched to a gene: 9. The CDR3 reads CASSTDGTSGGSSYEQYV. For the CDR3, the DNA is TGTGCCAGCAGCACAGACGGGACTAGCGGGGGGTCGTCCTACGAGCAGTACGTC.